This T cell receptor beta chain was sequenced for a study of metastatic and nonmetastatic thyroid tumors. This CDR3 has 14 amino acids. V lost 7 bases and J 0 bases, leaving 13 bases between the germline ends. Germline CDR1 MNHNS, CDR2 SASEGT. This clone was seen a handful of times. MiXCR reprocessed the PCR reads for TCRdb. The data contain roughly 48,000 clones, around 20% of them singletons. Ahead of thyroid surgery, no patient had received treatment of any kind. The gene calls are TRBV6-1 and TRBJ2-7; either TRBD1 or TRBD2 may supply D (5 bases each). This sequence was found in a male donor with papillary thyroid cancer or a benign thyroid nodule (not recorded which). Some clones in this sample may be carry-over from other donors' samples. The sequencing sample was made of blood. CDR3 region: CASKLGRNSYEQYF. In DNA form, the CDR3 reads TGTGCCAGCAAACTGGGACGGAACTCCTACGAGCAGTACTTC.